Included here is one T cell receptor (beta chain) sequence, with context. This CDR3 is built from 15 residues. Germline CDR1 is LGHNA and CDR2 is YSLEER. V lost 1 base and J lost 1, with 10 bases in between. Here immunoSEQ multiplex PCR was the method, and the copy in TCRdb shows in-frame clones only, minus some. The data hold roughly 75,000 clones, with around 93% observed a single time. The data originate from a study of siplizumab effects on memory and regulatory T cells. This clonotype was obtained from a human donor in good health. The chain uses TRBV4-3 and TRBJ1-1; no clear D. The sequenced material came from CD8+ T cells sorted from blood. The CDR3 region has the DNA TGCGCCAGCAGCCAAGGGGCAGTGGCGAACACTGAAGCTTTCTTT. Its protein product is CASSQGAVANTEAFF.